What follows are 5 T cell receptor beta chains derived from one specimen sequenced in a study of cytomegalovirus exposure and HLA in healthy donors. The PCR employed 60 Vbeta primers together with 13 Jbeta primers. Some clones are missing from TCRdb's copy, which holds only in-frame ones; the method was immunoSEQ multiplex PCR. The sample yields about 120,000 clones, over 60% seen once. Sequencing was performed on PBMCs. These TCRs come from a woman aged 40 to 50 in good health and CMV-seropositive.

Here the CDR3 reads CASSPRSPGGELFF. The CDR3 nucleotides are TGTGCCAGCAGTCCCCGGAGCCCCGGAGGGGAGCTGTTTTTT. J is TRBJ2-2 and V is TRBV6-5; D uncertain. The CDR3 covers 14 residues. The V end was cut by 5 bases, the J end by 8 bases, with 15 bases between. Per germline, CDR1 MNHEY and CDR2 SVGAGI.

The chain uses TRBV7-2 and TRBJ1-4, with 8 bases that match TRBD1. Germline lookup yields CDR1 SGHTA and CDR2 FQGNSA. The CDR3 consists of 15 residues. Germline trimming cut 5 bases from V and 8 bases from J; bases unmatched to any gene: 10. Written as DNA, the CDR3 is TGTGCCAGCAGCCCCCAGGGGGCGGGAGAAGAAAAACTGTTTTTT. Translating it yields CASSPQGAGEEKLFF.

This clone was found a few times. The genes are TRBV4-3 and TRBJ1-1; unclear D gene. CDR1 and CDR2 (germline): LGHNA, YSLEER. V lost 4 bases, J lost 0 bases, and 6 bases lay in between. The CDR3 sequence is 13 residues long. The CDR3 loop reads CASSLQMNTEAFF. The CDR3 DNA follows: TGCGCCAGCAGCCTCCAGATGAACACTGAAGCTTTCTTT.

This chain uses TRBV5-4 with TRBJ2-3; 7 positions agree with TRBD2. The V gene's germline CDR1 is SGHNT and CDR2 YYREEE (reference sequence). The CDR3 consists of 15 residues. With V trimmed by 6 bases and J by 4 bases, 11 bases remained unmatched. The CDR3 DNA reads as TGTGCCAGCACCTTCCTGGCTAGCGGATCAGATACGCAGTATTTT. Translating gives CASTFLASGSDTQYF. Drawing the rest from reference TRBV5-4 and TRBJ2-3, the complete variable domain is ETGVTQSPTHLIKTRGQQVTLRCSSQSGHNTVSWYQQALGQGPQFIFQYYREEENGRGNFPPRFSGLQFPNYSSELNVNALELDDSALYLCASTFLASGSDTQYFGPGTRLTVL.

This chain links TRBV10-3 with TRBJ2-7; the match to TRBD1 covers 7 bases. CDR1 and CDR2 from the germline V gene are ENHRY and SYGVKD. J was trimmed by 3 bases and V by 4 bases; bases with no gene match: 3. This CDR3 has 13 amino acids. The CDR3 here is CAISAGGSYEQYF. CDR3 nucleotides: TGTGCCATCAGTGCAGGGGGTAGCTACGAGCAGTACTTC.